Listed below are T cell receptor beta chains from one sample, sequenced in a study of cytomegalovirus exposure and HLA in healthy donors. Libraries were prepared by immunoSEQ multiplex PCR; TCRdb keeps only in-frame clonotypes and omits some of them. The sample gives roughly 330,000 clones, around 87% of which show up once; approximately 1.2% is in the top ten. The specimen sequenced was PBMCs. Every receptor here comes from a woman aged 25 to 45 in good health and CMV-seropositive. Both conserved end residues are part of each CDR3. Each record gives: J gene, V gene, D gene, CDR3 DNA, CDR3 protein. D genes are given only for firm matches.

TRBJ2-2 TRBV6-5 TRBD1 TGTGCCAGCAGAACACGAGACAGGGCCGCCGGGGAGCTGTTTTTT CASRTRDRAAGELFF
TRBJ1-3 TRBV2 . TGTGCCAGCAGGGAAGGGGTAGCTGGAAACACCATATATTTT CASREGVAGNTIYF
TRBJ1-4 TRBV19 . TGTGCCAGTAGTGAGACAGCAACTAATGAAAAACTGTTTTTT CASSETATNEKLFF
TRBJ2-1 TRBV27 . TGTGCCAGCAGTTTAGGTATTAACAATGAGCAGTTCTTC CASSLGINNEQFF
TRBJ2-1 TRBV13 TRBD1 TGTGCCAGCAGCCCAACGGACAGGGGAGGCAATGAGCAGTTCTTC CASSPTDRGGNEQFF
TRBJ2-2 TRBV9 . TGTGCCAGCAGCCCCGGCGGATCCGGGGAGCTGTTTTTT CASSPGGSGELFF
TRBJ2-5 TRBV9 . TGTGCCAGCAGCGTAGCCCCCGGGGAGACCCAGTACTTC CASSVAPGETQYF
TRBJ2-7 TRBV2 . TGTGCCAGCAGTACGGGAACCTACGAGCAGTACTTC CASSTGTYEQYF
TRBJ1-5 TRBV30 . TGTGCCTGGAGCGCAAGAACCGGGTTTGCGGGCAATCAGCCCCAGCATTTT CAWSARTGFAGNQPQHF
TRBJ2-7 TRBV30 . TGTGCCTGGAAGGCAGGGGACTTCTACGAGCAGTACTTC CAWKAGDFYEQYF
TRBJ1-1 TRBV7-3 . TGTGCCAGCAGCTTATCCGGGGGTATCACTGAAGCTTTCTTT CASSLSGGITEAFF
TRBJ2-5 TRBV28 . TGTGCCAGCAGAAGGTATGAGACCCAGTACTTC CASRRYETQYF
TRBJ1-4 TRBV14 . TGTGCCAGCAGCCATCAAGCCCGGGGGCTTGGAAAACTGTTTTTT CASSHQARGLGKLFF
TRBJ1-3 TRBV11-2 TRBD1 TGTGCCAGCAGCTTAGTGGGGACAGGATCGGCCATATATTTT CASSLVGTGSAIYF
TRBJ2-7 TRBV5-1 . TGCGCCAGCAGCTTGGCCAAGGGACAAGTCTCCTACGAGCAGTACTTC CASSLAKGQVSYEQYF
TRBJ2-7 TRBV9 . TGTGCCAGCAGCCCTGGAGATGCTTCCTACGAGCAGTACTTC CASSPGDASYEQYF
TRBJ1-6 TRBV5-6 TRBD1 TGTGCCAGCAAGGTGACAGGGGTTTCACCCCTCCACTTT CASKVTGVSPLHF